This TCR beta chain was found in a study of metastatic and nonmetastatic thyroid tumors. Study information: The authors compared repertoires across blood and tumor or nodule tissue from malignant and benign thyroid patients.

Looked up from germline, CDR1 is SGHTA and CDR2 is FQGNSA. Unmatched junction bases numbered 5, after V lost 1 base and J lost 6 bases. The CDR3 runs to 15 residues. Study-wide points: It was reportedly found that TCR beta diversity was significantly higher in malignant thyroid tumors than in benign nodules, a difference seen in both blood and tumor samples.

Thyroid surgery was preceded by no treatment in any patient. This clone was seen many times. Its antigen remains unidentified. Other nucleotide sequences from this sample produce the same CDR3. Authors' analysis steps: A classifier of distant metastasis in papillary thyroid cancer was built from CDR3 differences (across clinicopathological groups). TCRdb recomputed clones from the PCR reads via MiXCR. Here the V and J calls rest on TCRdb's processing, not on the authors' analysis. The sample carries 50,000 to 65,000 clones, approximately 19% recorded once. The chain recombines TRBV7-2 with TRBJ1-5; 8 positions match TRBD1. This clonotype was obtained from a female donor with papillary thyroid cancer or a benign thyroid nodule (not recorded which). Some clones in this sample may be carry-over from other donors' samples. Sequencing was carried out using blood. The CDR3 region is CASSLVTGVGQPQHF. The CDR3 coding sequence is TGTGCCAGCAGCTTAGTGACAGGGGTCGGTCAGCCCCAGCATTTT. The full variable domain, its missing parts supplied by reference TRBV7-2 and TRBJ1-5, is GAGVSQSPSNKVTEKGKDVELRCDPISGHTALYWYRQSLGQGLEFLIYFQGNSAPDKSGLPSDRFSAERTGGSVSTLTIQRTQQEDSAVYLCASSLVTGVGQPQHFGDGTRLSIL.